This T cell receptor (beta chain) stems from a study of cytomegalovirus exposure and HLA in healthy donors (dated by TCRdb to 2015 to 2018). Background on the whole study: An earlier analysis of several hundred of the donors reported approximately 280 Gb of sequence data and approximately 120 million unique TCR beta sequences obtained from roughly 170 million T cells. Roughly 300 gigabases of sequencing data and 70 million to 100 million unique TCR sequences made up an early release that covered over 550 HLA-typed donors. Among the approximately 400 genotyped donors, 81% belonged to the genetic ancestry cluster associated with self-reported Caucasian donors. The aim of the study was to test whether cataloging public T cell receptors could identify signatures of past pathogen exposure. Using immunosequencing, the study profiled T cell repertoires from about 620 subjects and related those repertoires to cytomegalovirus serostatus. Along with the roughly 700-subject first cohort, a separate validation cohort of some 130 different subjects was used. The study combined high-throughput TCR immunosequencing, statistical association of individual TCRs with disease status, and machine learning to predict cytomegalovirus infection status. A later analysis re-examined previously published TCR beta repertoires from 500 to 700 donors and added high-resolution HLA genotyping to investigate patterns of TCR occurrence. In the later analysis, no new phenotypic data were used to find candidate immune exposures; instead, reliance was placed on TCR beta sequences and their occurrence across donors. An earlier analysis of nearly 600 of the donors applied high-throughput TCR beta sequencing to assess whether each TCR beta V gene segment acted as functional or pseudogenic. Alongside the repertoire data, information on donor age, sex, ethnicity and CMV serostatus was compiled. A later genetic analysis took genome-wide SNP genotypes for 398 of the 666 donors and used that subset as a discovery cohort. Every discovery cohort repertoire had been produced on one sequencing platform. HLA typing included class I and class II loci at four-digit resolution. The number of donors typed differed by locus, with about 629-640 for A, B, C, DRB1 and DQB1, 522 for DQA1, 606 for DPA1, and 450 to 480 for DPB1. Five DR-DQ haplotypes were handled as single units for association and clustering because linkage in the cohort was strong. Among around 400 genotyped donors of the cohort, an average of roughly 230,000 unique TCR beta nucleotide sequences was sequenced per donor, of which roughly 18% were non-productive.

The cohort consisted of fewer than 700 healthy bone marrow donors. At the time of sampling, all cohort members were nominally healthy, though unrecorded immune exposures were likely present. The donor was CMV seronegative and was included in the group of a few hundred seronegative cohort members. A peripheral blood sample was collected from each donor, and TCR beta sequencing was performed on peripheral blood mononuclear cells. The Qiagen DNeasy Blood Extraction Kit was used to extract genomic DNA from the blood cell samples. The CDR1 and CDR2 encoded by the germline V gene are KGHSH and LQKENI. Cut back by 5 bases and 4 bases, the V and J ends lie 23 bases apart. The CDR3 covers 17 residues, taking in both the cysteine and the phenylalanine. The DNA shown is the 51-base CDR3, in frame from base 1. Overall study outcomes, separate from this receptor: When HLA alleles, especially DR and DQ, strongly co-occurred, attributing TCR associations to individual alleles was difficult. A total of around 150 TCR beta chains were listed by the study as associated with cytomegalovirus. Presence/absence analyses assumed roughly uniform sequencing depth across donors, an assumption that may not hold. In a later analysis, several top co-occurrence clusters were reported to appear linked to parvovirus B19, influenza, CMV and Epstein-Barr virus. A group of highly shared sequence variants was considered likely to be a technical artifact of the sequencing pipeline. The classifier was reported to diagnose cytomegalovirus status with high specificity and sensitivity in both the original cohort and the validation cohort. Because some donors lacked HLA typing at each locus, the association tests relied only on the typed subset. A later analysis found that HLA-associated TCR beta chains were more clonally expanded and had lower generation probabilities than equally common non-associated chains. Broadly in line with IMGT annotations, most TCR beta V segments showed up in productive rearrangements about 87% or about 30% of the time in an earlier analysis of 587 of the donors. Correlated functional status among segregating V segments might reflect linkage disequilibrium, but an unknown experimental factor could not be ruled out. Some IMGT-functional V segments, including TRBV6-2 and TRBV6-3, could not be distinguished by the 87-base-pair reads and were therefore excluded. Immune exposure information for the cohort was limited to CMV serostatus. Most TCR sequences were seen in very few donors, while some public TCRs were found in many individuals. According to a later analysis, TCR association rates differed among HLA loci, with DRB1 alleles showing the most associated TCRs and HLA-C alleles showing the fewest. An association between a missense DCLRE1C variant and V-gene and J-gene trimming of TCR beta chains was found in a later genetic analysis and replicated in an independent cohort. At a false discovery rate of 0.05, a later analysis linked around 17,000 TCR beta sequences to specific HLA alleles. In this cohort, only TCR beta chains were sequenced, and detectable features were limited by the absence of alpha or paired-chain data. A later analysis found that most CMV-associated TCR beta chains appeared HLA-restricted, with HLA associations seemingly driven largely by CMV exposure. A later genetic analysis reported fewer N-insertions in productive TCRs among donors in an Asian-associated ancestry cluster than the approximately 700-donor mean. The authors suggested that the approach could potentially be generalized to other disease states and immunological phenotypes. The earlier analysis of 450 to 700 of the donors excluded 15 to 20 rarely observed V segments, including chromosome 9 orphons, because counts were too low. A few of the identified cytomegalovirus-associated TCR beta chains were confirmed in vitro to be specific for cytomegalovirus antigens. A further reported finding was that TCR beta sequences accurately predicted the HLA-A and HLA-B alleles for most subjects in the first cohort.

Library construction relied on the immunoSEQ multiplex PCR assay. For the multiplex PCR, a mixture combining 60 forward primers for TCR Vbeta segments and 13 reverse primers for TCR Jbeta segments was used. The CDR3 region of rearranged TCR beta genes was amplified from genomic DNA with a multiplex PCR assay. On the Illumina HiSeq System, the amplified TCR beta libraries were sequenced as 87-base-pair reads. For the original study's pipeline: A later analysis tallied 75 million to 95 million unique TCR beta chains across the 610 or so repertoires, and approximately 12 million of those chains were shared by two or more donors. Raw reads were error-corrected and collapsed into unique sequences by a nearest-neighbor algorithm in which closely related sequences were merged to remove PCR and sequencing errors. Alignment of CDR3 sequences to IMGT reference sequences was used to assign V, D and J gene segments. For a sequence to be retained, a match of at least six nucleotides was required to both a V gene segment and a J gene segment. A rearrangement was called productive if the CDR3 had no stop codons and remained in frame with V and J, and every other rearrangement was called non-productive. CDR3 was defined according to IMGT convention as the region running from the second conserved V-encoded cysteine to the conserved J-encoded phenylalanine. Sequences without an unambiguous match to a single V gene segment were excluded from the earlier analysis of about 630 of the donors. In an earlier analysis of 587 of the donors, a V segment was called functional when productive rearrangements were above 56.7%, and segregating when the standard deviation between donors exceeded 5%. A statistical classification framework was built for diagnosing cytomegalovirus status from the catalog of TCR beta chain sequences. A later analysis assigned V and J genes by comparing TCR nucleotide sequences with IMGT/GENE-DB human TR gene sequences. A later analysis assigned CDR3 sequences and most-parsimonious VDJ recombination scenarios with the TCRdist pipeline. In a later analysis, each TCR beta chain was defined by its CDR3 amino acid sequence together with its V-gene family, and reads lacking a unique V-gene family were excluded. A later analysis removed 500 to 650 highly shared, low-generation-probability nucleotide sequences to deal with suspected cross-contamination and a sequencing artifact. A later analysis calculated a clonal expansion index for each public chain from normalized within-repertoire ranks of inferred template counts. In a later analysis, generation probabilities were computed using a VDJ recombination model fitted to out-of-frame rearrangements, and the results were checked against IGoR. Hypergeometric tests were used in a later analysis to score TCR-TCR, TCR-HLA and TCR-CMV co-occurrence, with a repertoire-size bias correction applied to the TCR pairs. A later analysis estimated false discovery rates by permuting HLA or CMV assignments 20 times. In a later analysis, co-occurring TCRs were grouped using DBSCAN, with TCRdist sequence similarity added in when clustering inside HLA-allele-positive subsets. Repertoires with fewer than 30,000 or more than 120,000 public chains were left out of co-occurrence clustering, as were about five repertoires with anomalous nucleotide sharing. TCRdb carries this immuneACCESS record with in-frame sequences only. Its versions omit some clonotypes, under half of them owing to an unresolved V gene in the studies checked, with the rest unexplained. V and J calls and clone size follow that table, whereas D and trimming were derived from the DNA. Present in this sample are 150,000 to 200,000 clones, around 83% of which were seen just once. The ten largest clones add up to approximately 1% of the sample.

There are a few counts of this clone. Its antigen is still unknown. No much larger clone is present one base from it, and per-base qualities are unavailable. Sequencing used PBMCs. This sequence originates from a woman aged 40-49 years in good health and CMV-seronegative. The V gene is TRBV18 and the J gene is TRBJ2-5; matching of 6 bases hints at TRBD2 as the D gene. CDR3 region: CASSAGSRDWVVETQYF. The DNA sequence is given as TGTGCCAGCTCAGCCGGCTCCCGGGACTGGGTTGTAGAGACCCAGTACTTC.